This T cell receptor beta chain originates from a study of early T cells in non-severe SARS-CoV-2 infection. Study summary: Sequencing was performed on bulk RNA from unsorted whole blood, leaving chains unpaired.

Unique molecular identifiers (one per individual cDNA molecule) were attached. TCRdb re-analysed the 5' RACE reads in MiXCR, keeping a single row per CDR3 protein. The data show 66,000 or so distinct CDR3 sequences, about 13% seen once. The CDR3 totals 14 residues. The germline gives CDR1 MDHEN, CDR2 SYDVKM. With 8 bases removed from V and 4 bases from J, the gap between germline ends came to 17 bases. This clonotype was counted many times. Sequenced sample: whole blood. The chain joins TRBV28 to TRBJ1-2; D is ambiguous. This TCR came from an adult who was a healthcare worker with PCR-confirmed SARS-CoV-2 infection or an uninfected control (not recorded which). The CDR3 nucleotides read TGTGCCAGCGGCCCCGGAGGTTCGGGCTATGGCTACACCTTC. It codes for CASGPGGSGYGYTF.